This T cell receptor beta chain was sequenced during a study of PD-L1 blockade in urothelial cancer (dated by TCRdb to about 2017). Broadly, across the study: Therapy was started around 2014 for all patients, and atezolizumab 1,200 mg was administered intravenously every 3 weeks. About 90% of the roughly 29 patients were males with bladder-origin urothelial cancer, and about two thirds of the roughly 30 reported a prior smoking history. Patients had an ECOG performance status of 0 or 1 and had received between 0 and 3 prior chemotherapy regimens. Blood samples were analyzed 3 weeks after the start of treatment (second dose) and 6 weeks after the start of treatment. Blood samples gave a median of around 130,000 T cells and 83,000 or so unique TCRs, with a median clonality of approximately 0.078. Somatic, immune and clinical correlates of response to PD-L1 blockade with atezolizumab in urothelial cancer were the focus of an exploratory multi-omic analysis. Pretreatment tumor samples and matched peripheral blood, collected serially before and after atezolizumab treatment, underwent TCR sequencing. Durable clinical benefit was defined as a progression-free survival longer than 6 months, and TCR features were additionally tested against progression-free survival and overall survival. Whole exome sequencing and RNA sequencing of pretreatment tumors were performed alongside TCR sequencing in the same patients. Durable clinical benefit was achieved by nine patients but not by the remaining 20. Some 30 patients had pretreatment blood TCR-seq, some 25 had at least one posttreatment blood collection, and some 25 had tumor TCR-seq.

To estimate absolute template abundance from read counts, synthetic TCR analog templates were spiked into each PCR. TCRbeta CDR3 regions were amplified from genomic DNA with bias-controlled V and J gene primers using the immunoSEQ assay. Rearranged TCRbeta segments were sequenced at approximately 20X coverage. In the source study's methods: Clustering was used to correct sequencing errors, and CDR3s were annotated against IMGT to assign V, D and J genes. Only productive TCRbeta rearrangements were used in downstream analyses, excluding out-of-frame or stop-codon sequences. Clonality was calculated as one minus the Shannon entropy normalized by the log of the number of unique productive sequences. Fisher's exact test with Benjamini-Hochberg correction, using a cutoff of adjusted p below 0.01, was how clones that differed between time points or between blood and tumor were identified. Sourced from immuneACCESS, this table was stored by TCRdb with only in-frame sequences that have V and J called. A share of the clones is absent; for the studies checked, an unresolved V gene accounts for under half, and the remainder has no known explanation. The V and J calls and clone size are taken from that table; D and trimming were inferred from the DNA. This sample lists 35,000 to 50,000 clones; roughly four fifths were detected once. The ten largest clonotypes hold approximately 15% of the sample.

This clone was counted only a few times. Its antigen has not been determined. The record has no base qualities; no much larger clone is one base away. Broader findings and caveats from the paper: Improved progression-free and overall survival was found to be associated with pretreatment peripheral blood TCR clonality below the median. Greater expansion of tumor-associated TCR clones in peripheral blood 3 weeks after the start of treatment was observed in patients with durable benefit (n ≈ 20, p = 0.022). Because of the small sample size (n ≈ 29) and the many exploratory analyses performed, the results are intended to be regarded as hypothesis-generating.

From cysteine to phenylalanine, the CDR3 is 15 amino acids long. The kept DNA is CDR3 alone, 45 bases in frame from the first base. CDR1 and CDR2, looked up from the germline V gene (reference sequence), are SEHNR and FQNEAQ. V is cut by 5 bases and J by 6 bases, and the space between the germline ends is 17 bases. According to the study, the label for this sample's time point signals: peripheral blood 6 weeks after treatment start. A total of 25 to 35 patients with locally advanced or metastatic urothelial carcinoma, treated at Memorial Sloan Kettering on a trial protocol, made up the cohort. Peripheral blood mononuclear cells were collected pretreatment and during treatment, at between 1 and 8 total time points per patient. The Qiagen DNeasy Blood extraction kit was used to purify genomic DNA from total PBMCs and from tumor samples. PBMCs were collected pretreatment and during treatment, and were isolated and stored as previously described.

The chain was built from TRBV7-9 and TRBJ1-5, with TRBD1 as a weak D call on 6 bases. The TCR sequence derives from a man in his fifties or sixties with urothelial cancer. The input for sequencing was PBMCs, taken around atezolizumab (anti-PD-L1) treatment. The bases are TGTGCCAGCAGCCTCGACAGGCTGGGGACTCAGCCCCAGCATTTT. Translated, it gives CASSLDRLGTQPQHF.